This TCR beta chain derives from a study of T-cell memory formation after mild COVID-19. Overall study findings and caveats: Prior to infection, memory already included some responding clones, suggesting cross-reactive memory joined.

Losses at the gene ends were 2 bases for V and 10 bases for J; bases not matched to a gene: 4. The length of the CDR3 is 13 residues. Germline V gene sequence: CDR1 KGHSH, CDR2 LQKENI. This clonotype was observed a handful of times. Its specificity is unknown. TCRdb reanalysed the 5' RACE reads using MiXCR and keeps one entry per CDR3 protein. The profile shows 450,000 to 650,000 distinct CDR3 sequences, about 20% of them singletons. J is TRBJ1-1 and V is TRBV18, with 10 bases aligning to TRBD1. The sequence came from an adult woman who had mild COVID-19 (a few samples of this study predate the infection). Cell type and time point are not known. The sample comprised PBMCs or a T cell subset sorted from them (not recorded which). Here the CDR3 DNA reads TGTGCCAGCTCACCAGGGACAGGGGCAGGAGCTTTCTTT. Protein product: CASSPGTGAGAFF.